Shown below are 17 T cell receptor beta chains from a single sample sequenced in a study of blood T cell repertoires in COVID-19. TCRdb's table, derived via immunoSEQ multiplex PCR, lists solely in-frame clones and lacks some. The sample yields about 190,000 clones, around 89% seen once. What was sequenced was peripheral blood. These receptors all stem from a man aged 40-55 years with active or convalescent COVID-19.

The chain joins TRBV15 to TRBJ2-5; D is unclear. V was trimmed by 0 bases and J by 3 bases, leaving 2 bases between them. The germline gives CDR1 LNHNV, CDR2 YYDKDF (reference sequence). CDR3 length: 12 amino acids. The CDR3, as DNA: TGTGCCACCAGCAGAGACAAAGAGACCCAGTACTTC. This gives the protein CATSRDKETQYF. The variable domain in full, with the rest retrieved from reference TRBV15 and TRBJ2-5, is DAMVIQNPRYQVTQFGKPVTLSCSQTLNHNVMYWYQQKSSQAPKLLFHYYDKDFNNEADTPDNFQSRRPNTSFCFLDIRSPGLGDTAMYLCATSRDKETQYFGPGTRLLVL.

Note on this clone: Germline and junction disagree at one end, which may indicate a read error. This rearrangement joins TRBV7-2 to TRBJ2-2; 10 nucleotides align to TRBD2. CDR1 and CDR2 (germline): SGHTA, FQGNSA. The CDR3 length is 19 residues. The CDR3: CASSLSSKAGGPKTGELFF. CDR3 sequence (DNA): TGTGCCAGCAGCTTAAGTAGTAAAGCGGGAGGGCCGAAAACCGGGGAGCTGTTTTTT. The variable domain in full, completed from reference TRBV7-2 and TRBJ2-2, reads GAGVSQSPSNKVTEKGKDVELRCDPISGHTALYWYRQSLGQGLEFLIYFQGNSAPDKSGLPSDRFSAERTGGSVSTLTIQRTQQEDSAVYLCASSLSSKAGGPKTGELFFGEGSRLTVL.

Written as DNA, the CDR3 is TGTGCCAGCAGTTACTCTGGACAGGTCTGGACTGAAGCTTTCTTT. Amino acid sequence: CASSYSGQVWTEAFF. The chain is built from TRBV6-5 and TRBJ1-1; TRBD1 matches 7 bases. The CDR3 is 15 amino acids. V was clipped by 0 bases and J by 5 bases; unmatched bases: 6. Germline-derived CDR1 and CDR2 are MNHEY and SVGAGI.

The chain couples TRBV2 to TRBJ1-5, with 8 bases that match TRBD1. Germline V gives CDR1 SNHLY, CDR2 FYNNEI. After removal of 6 bases from V and 7 bases from J, the junction contained 11 bases not matched to a gene. The CDR3 is made up of 15 amino acids. The CDR3 loop reads CASRGTTRQGQPQHF. The DNA of the CDR3 is TGTGCCAGCAGAGGGACCACCCGACAGGGGCAGCCCCAGCATTTT.

The chain couples TRBV11-2 to TRBJ2-5, with 9 positions matching TRBD1. CDR1 and CDR2 (germline): SGHAT, FQNNGV. This CDR3 has 16 amino acids. With V trimmed by 3 bases and J by 4 bases, 9 bases remained unmatched. CDR3 residues: CASSFGLGQGRETQYF. CDR3 DNA sequence: TGTGCCAGCAGCTTCGGTTTGGGACAGGGTCGAGAGACCCAGTACTTC.

In its sample, this clone was seen once. The gene calls are TRBV3-1 (or the pseudogene TRBV3-2) and TRBJ1-1; 8 bases match TRBD1. The germline CDR1 and CDR2 sequences are LGHDT and YNNKEL (reference sequence). V was pared by 4 bases and J by 4 bases, with 2 bases of the junction left unmatched. This CDR3 region has 13 residues. The CDR3 loop reads CASSRTGGTEAFF. The CDR3 DNA is TGTGCCAGCAGCCGAACAGGGGGCACTGAAGCTTTCTTT.

The chain uses TRBV27 and TRBJ1-1; tentative D call: TRBD1 (6 bases). There are 13 residues in the CDR3. V was clipped by 5 bases and J by 3 bases, with 10 bases between them. The germline CDR1 and CDR2 sequences are MNHEY and SMNVEV (reference sequence). CDR3 nucleotides: TGTGCCAGCAGTCGGACAGACTACACTGAAGCTTTCTTT. It encodes CASSRTDYTEAFF.

The chain joins TRBV6-5 to TRBJ1-1, with D maybe TRBD1 (5 bases). V lost 4 bases, J lost 4 bases, and 13 bases lay in between. Germline V gene lookup returns CDR1 MNHEY and CDR2 SVGAGI. This CDR3 region has 14 residues. This chain's CDR3 is CASSLAGPGTEAFF. As DNA, the CDR3 is TGTGCCAGCAGTTTAGCGGGGCCGGGCACTGAAGCTTTCTTT.

This clone came up a few times. This chain links TRBV5-1 with TRBJ1-3; D gene unclear. The length of the CDR3 is 16 residues. V lost 0 bases, J lost 0 bases, and 10 bases lay in between. In germline, CDR1 is SGHRS, CDR2 YFSETQ. The CDR3 protein is CASSLVEILSGNTIYF. CDR3 DNA: TGCGCCAGCAGCTTGGTGGAGATCCTCTCTGGAAACACCATATATTTT.

This clone was observed a few times. One junction end does not reproduce the germline sequence, and a read error may be involved. This chain links TRBV7-9 with TRBJ1-2; D is unresolved. Germline V gives CDR1 SEHNR, CDR2 FQNEAQ (reference sequence). This CDR3 has 8 amino acids. CDR3 in amino acids: CASSVYAF. CDR3 coding DNA: TGTGCCAGCAGCGTTTATGCCTTC.

Only one count was recorded for this clone. This chain uses TRBV25-1 with TRBJ1-4; 7 bases agree with TRBD1. Germline V gene sequence: CDR1 MGHDK, CDR2 SYGVNS. The CDR3 contains 15 residues. V dropped 5 bases and J dropped 6; count of bases not matched to a gene: 9. The CDR3 here is CASSPQTGPDEKLFF. In nucleotides, the CDR3 is TGTGCCAGCAGTCCTCAGACAGGGCCGGATGAAAAACTGTTTTTT.

The V and J genes are TRBV28 and TRBJ1-5; TRBD1 agrees at 8 bases. This CDR3 is built from 15 residues. Trimming at V came to 4 bases and at J to 5 bases, leaving 7 bases not matched to a gene. Germline V gene sequence: CDR1 MDHEN, CDR2 SYDVKM. CDR3 nucleotide sequence: TGTGCCAGCAGTTCACAGGGGGAGGGGGATCAGCCCCAGCATTTT. Translated, it gives CASSSQGEGDQPQHF.

This rearrangement joins TRBV19 to TRBJ1-3; D gene uncertain. Germline CDR1 and CDR2: LNHDA and SQIVND (reference sequence). Trimming took off 3 bases at V and 4 bases at J, with 13 bases between the two ends. This CDR3 is 15 amino acids long. CDR3 loop: CASSIEGVRGNTIYF. The CDR3 coding sequence is TGTGCCAGTAGTATTGAGGGCGTTCGGGGAAACACCATATATTTT. Full variable domain (outside the CDR3, taken from reference TRBV19 and TRBJ1-3): DGGITQSPKYLFRKEGQNVTLSCEQNLNHDAMYWYRQDPGQGLRLIYYSQIVNDFQKGDIAEGYSVSREKKESFPLTVTSAQKNPTAFYLCASSIEGVRGNTIYFGEGSWLTVV.

This chain connects TRBV7-3 to TRBJ1-6; no reliable D call. V was cut by 0 bases and J by 5 bases, with 5 bases left in between. The CDR3 contains 14 residues. Germline V gene sequence: CDR1 SGHTA, CDR2 FQGTGA. DNA of the CDR3: TGTGCCAGCAGCTTAACGAGGGATAATTCACCCCTCCACTTT. Its translation: CASSLTRDNSPLHF.

This clone was found once. The V and J genes are TRBV18 and TRBJ2-7; D ambiguous. This CDR3 spans 17 amino acids. The V end was cut by 0 bases, the J end by 0 bases, with 15 bases between. Germline V CDR1 and CDR2: KGHSH, LQKENI. The CDR3 region has the DNA TGTGCCAGCTCACCACCCCATGGCACAGAGAGCTCCTACGAGCAGTACTTC. Its translation: CASSPPHGTESSYEQYF. The full variable domain, in which reference TRBV18 and TRBJ2-7 provide the parts outside the CDR3, is NAGVMQNPRHLVRRRGQEARLRCSPMKGHSHVYWYRQLPEEGLKFMVYLQKENIIDESGMPKERFSAEFPKEGPSILRIQQVVRGDSAAYFCASSPPHGTESSYEQYFGPGTRLTVT.

The J gene is TRBJ2-5, the V gene TRBV5-1; 10 bases map to TRBD1. The germline V gene encodes CDR1 SGHRS and CDR2 YFSETQ. V was pared by 4 bases and J by 4 bases, with 7 bases of the junction left unmatched. The CDR3 contains 15 residues. CDR3 sequence reads: CASSPTGGRGETQYF. CDR3 DNA: TGCGCCAGCAGCCCGACAGGGGGCAGGGGAGAGACCCAGTACTTC.

This chain connects TRBV5-1 to TRBJ1-2; D is unclear. Trimming stripped 0 bases from V and 5 bases from J, with 17 bases between. Germline-derived CDR1 and CDR2 are SGHRS and YFSETQ. The CDR3 spans 16 residues. CDR3 loop: CASSLGVGFGGYGYTF. CDR3 bases: TGCGCCAGCAGCTTGGGTGTGGGTTTCGGAGGGTATGGCTACACCTTC.